The 21 T cell receptor beta chains in this list originate from one sample, sequenced in a study of cytomegalovirus exposure and HLA in healthy donors. The table came from immunoSEQ multiplex PCR; TCRdb's copy has only in-frame clones and leaves some out. There are some 110,000 clones in the sample; 86% occur only once, and approximately 4.9% lies in the top ten. The sample taken for sequencing was PBMCs. The receptors were sampled from a man between 18 and 35 years old in good health and CMV-seronegative.

V gene TRBV6-5 combines with J gene TRBJ2-1, with D maybe TRBD2 (6 bases). Trimming removed 5 bases from V and 10 bases from J, with 21 bases in between. Germline assignment: CDR1 MNHEY and CDR2 SVGAGI. The CDR3 is 15 residues long. CDR3 sequence reads: CASSRNRLDLNEQFF. The CDR3 nucleotides read TGTGCCAGCAGTCGTAACCGACTAGACCTAAACGAGCAGTTCTTC.

The chain uses TRBV7-2 and TRBJ2-5; 8 nucleotides agree with TRBD2. J gave up 5 bases and V 1 base, and 9 bases lay outside the gene matches. There are 16 residues in the CDR3. Germline V gene sequence: CDR1 SGHTA, CDR2 FQGNSA. CDR3 loop: CASSLVLAGSWETQYF. In DNA form, the CDR3 reads TGTGCCAGCAGCTTAGTGTTAGCGGGGTCCTGGGAGACCCAGTACTTC.

This clone has only a few counts. For the CDR3, the DNA is TGTGCCAGCAGTCTCGACCCGACACTTAACTATGGCTACACCTTC. Translating it yields CASSLDPTLNYGYTF. The J gene is TRBJ1-2, the V gene TRBV27; D not certain. Per the germline V gene, CDR1 is MNHEY and CDR2 is SMNVEV (reference sequence). V was clipped by 5 bases and J by 1 base, with 14 bases between them. CDR3 length: 15 amino acids.

The gene calls are TRBV19 and TRBJ2-7; 7 bases are a match to TRBD1. This CDR3 has 14 residues. J was trimmed by 2 bases and V by 5 bases; bases with no gene match: 6. The germline V gene has CDR1 LNHDA and CDR2 SQIVND (reference sequence). The CDR3, as DNA: TGTGCCAGTAGTCTAGGGCAGGGGGCCTACGAGCAGTACTTC. It encodes CASSLGQGAYEQYF.

This clone is a singleton in its sample. This chain connects TRBV29-1 to TRBJ1-3; D perhaps matches TRBD1 (5 bases). CDR3 length equals 14 residues. Between the trimmed V and J ends, which lost 4 bases and 4 bases, there was a span of 14 bases. CDR1 is SQVTM and CDR2 is ANQGSEA in the germline V gene. CDR3 sequence (DNA): TGCAGCGTTGGGTACCAGGGAGGCGGAAACACCATATATTTT. This encodes CSVGYQGGGNTIYF.

V is TRBV5-6 and J is TRBJ2-3, with D possibly matching TRBD2 (5 bases). Germline CDR1 and CDR2: SGHDT and YYEEEE. CDR3 length: 13 residues. V was pared by 2 bases and J by 3 bases, with 7 bases between. Written as DNA, the CDR3 is TGTGCCAGCAGCTTTCAGCGGACAGATACGCAGTATTTT. It yields the protein CASSFQRTDTQYF.

This sequence joins TRBV13 and TRBJ2-1, with 7 nucleotides matching TRBD1. The J segment lost 2 bases and the V segment lost 5 bases, leaving 9 bases of the junction unmatched. Germline CDR1 is PRHDT and CDR2 is FYEKMQ (reference sequence). This CDR3 contains 16 residues. Here the CDR3 DNA reads TGTGCCAGCAGCCCAGAACAGGGGTCCCCCTACAATGAGCAGTTCTTC. Amino acid sequence: CASSPEQGSPYNEQFF.

The chain couples TRBV6-5 to TRBJ2-3; D is unclear. CDR1 and CDR2 (germline): MNHEY, SVGAGI. Deletions cut 0 bases from V and 3 bases from J, with 4 bases between. This CDR3 spans 13 amino acids. This CDR3 is CASSYSTTDTQYF. For the CDR3, the DNA is TGTGCCAGCAGTTACTCGACTACAGATACGCAGTATTTT.

This clone occurred once. The rearrangement joins TRBV7-9 to TRBJ2-7, with a weak D call TRBD1 (5 bases). Between the trimmed V and J ends, which lost 3 bases and 2 bases, there was a span of 11 bases. The CDR3 is 14 amino acids. Germline V lookup: CDR1 SEHNR, CDR2 FQNEAQ (reference sequence). The CDR3, as DNA: TGTGCCAGCAGCTTGCGACAGACTCCCTACGAGCAGTACTTC. Amino acids: CASSLRQTPYEQYF.

The chain has TRBV30 and TRBJ2-7; no firm D call. The V end was cut by 6 bases, the J end by 0 bases, with 15 bases between. There are 14 residues in the CDR3. In germline, CDR1 is GTSNPN, CDR2 SVGIG (reference sequence). CDR3 residues: CACPSASNSYEQYF. The CDR3 bases are TGTGCCTGCCCAAGTGCCAGTAACTCCTACGAGCAGTACTTC.

About this clone itself: This may be a read error: a much more frequent sequence differs by one nucleotide. The rearrangement joins TRBV25-1 to TRBJ1-1; possibly TRBD1 for D (5 bases). CDR1 is MGHDK, CDR2 SYGVNS, per germline. This CDR3 region has 17 residues. The CDR3 DNA reads as TGTGCCAACAGTGGACGGCCAGTGGCAGGGTACTCGCCGGTAGCTTTCTTT. Translation: CANSGRPVAGYSPVAFF.

The gene calls are TRBV30 and TRBJ2-2; 7 bases fit TRBD2. This CDR3 has 14 amino acids. The trim removed 1 base at V and 5 bases at J, leaving 4 bases unmatched. In germline, CDR1 is GTSNPN, CDR2 SVGIG (reference sequence). The CDR3 region is CAWSALAPTGELFF. In DNA, the CDR3 is TGTGCCTGGAGTGCACTAGCGCCTACCGGGGAGCTGTTTTTT. Combining the CDR3 with reference TRBV30 and TRBJ2-2 gives the whole variable domain SQTIHQWPATLVQPVGSPLSLECTVEGTSNPNLYWYRQAAGRGLQLLFYSVGIGQISSEVPQNLSASRPQDRQFILSSKKLLLSDSGFYLCAWSALAPTGELFFGEGSRLTVL.

This sequence joins TRBV9 and TRBJ1-2; D remains ambiguous. The germline gives CDR1 SGDLS, CDR2 YYNGEE. The V gene lost 0 bases and the J gene lost 4 bases, with 13 bases spanning the gap. The CDR3 has 15 amino acids. In DNA form, the CDR3 reads TGTGCCAGCAGCGTAGGGGCAGGTCCCTTCTATGGCTACACCTTC. Amino acid sequence: CASSVGAGPFYGYTF.

This rearrangement joins TRBV5-1 to TRBJ2-5, with 12 bases lining up with TRBD2. Trimming cost V 4 bases and J 0 bases; bases outside gene matches: 10. Germline V gene lookup returns CDR1 SGHRS and CDR2 YFSETQ. This CDR3 is built from 18 residues. This CDR3 is CASSVAGASGGDQETQYF. As DNA, the CDR3 is TGCGCCAGCAGCGTCGCGGGCGCTAGCGGGGGGGACCAAGAGACCCAGTACTTC. Complete variable domain (other parts from reference TRBV5-1 and TRBJ2-5): KAGVTQTPRYLIKTRGQQVTLSCSPISGHRSVSWYQQTPGQGLQFLFEYFSETQRNKGNFPGRFSGRQFSNSRSEMNVSTLELGDSALYLCASSVAGASGGDQETQYFGPGTRLLVL.

The chain has TRBV9 and TRBJ2-7; the D gene is possibly TRBD1 (6 bases). V was shortened by 3 bases and J by 4 bases, with 11 bases between the two germline ends. Germline V gives CDR1 SGDLS, CDR2 YYNGEE. The CDR3 extends over 13 amino acids. The CDR3 spells CASSETTGYEQYF. CDR3 sequence (DNA): TGTGCCAGCAGCGAAACCACAGGGTACGAGCAGTACTTC.

The V gene is TRBV15, the J gene TRBJ1-1, with 8 bases that match TRBD1. V shed 1 base and J 5 bases; nucleotides not matched to a gene: 6. Germline CDR1 reads LNHNV; CDR2 reads YYDKDF (reference sequence). CDR3 length: 15 residues. For the CDR3, the DNA is TGTGCCACCAGCAGAGTTACAGGGGGATATACTGAAGCTTTCTTT. It codes for CATSRVTGGYTEAFF.

The V and J genes are TRBV7-2 and TRBJ1-2; 7 bases are a match to TRBD1. V lost 4 bases and J lost 7; bases outside the gene matches: 6. Per germline, CDR1 SGHTA and CDR2 FQGNSA. CDR3 length equals 13 residues. This CDR3 reads CASSSTGIGGYTF. The DNA for the CDR3 is TGTGCCAGCAGCTCGACAGGGATCGGTGGCTACACCTTC.

The chain links TRBV11-1 to TRBJ2-7; a weak D match, TRBD1 (5 bases). There are 13 residues in the CDR3. V was shortened by 5 bases and J by 2 bases, with 10 bases between the two germline ends. Germline values: CDR1 SGHAT, CDR2 FQDESV (reference sequence). The CDR3, as DNA: TGTGCCAGCAGCACCAGGGTCCCCTACGAGCAGTACTTC. This gives the protein CASSTRVPYEQYF.

This rearrangement joins TRBV6-5 to TRBJ2-1, with 9 bases aligning to TRBD1. Trimming cost V 6 bases and J 6 bases; bases outside gene matches: 3. Germline V gene data show CDR1 as MNHEY and CDR2 as SVGAGI. This CDR3 region has 13 residues. The CDR3 sequence: CASSGTGSNEQFF. CDR3 nucleotides: TGTGCCAGCAGCGGGACAGGGTCCAATGAGCAGTTCTTC.

The chain links TRBV5-1 to TRBJ2-2; 8 bases are shared with TRBD1. V lost 7 bases to trimming and J lost 1 base; unmatched junction nucleotides: 3. The germline CDR1 and CDR2 sequences are SGHRS and YFSETQ. The CDR3 has 14 amino acids. The CDR3 sequence is CASGGTGNTGELFF. Here the CDR3 DNA reads TGCGCCAGCGGAGGGACAGGGAACACCGGGGAGCTGTTTTTT.

The chain uses TRBV4-1 and TRBJ2-5, with 8 bases that match TRBD1. V lost 2 bases to trimming and J lost 4 bases; unmatched junction nucleotides: 6. Germline V gene lookup returns CDR1 MGHRA and CDR2 YSYEKL. The CDR3 runs to 15 residues. CDR3 residues: CASSQLAQGVETQYF. The CDR3 coding sequence is TGCGCCAGCAGCCAATTGGCACAGGGGGTAGAGACCCAGTACTTC.